The 11 T cell receptor beta chains below all came from one sample that was sequenced in a study of shared clonotypes between healthy human individuals. Here immunoSEQ multiplex PCR was the method, and the copy in TCRdb shows in-frame clones only, minus some. The data show some 2.1 million clones, roughly 94% seen once. The sample was naive CD4+ T cells sorted from blood. Subset specified: CD45RA+ positively selected. All receptors derive from a man between 18 and 35 years old in good health.

The V gene is TRBV11-2, the J gene TRBJ2-3; D is uncertain. This CDR3 has 13 residues. Germline V gene data show CDR1 as SGHAT and CDR2 as FQNNGV. V shed 2 bases and J shed 3 bases, with 6 bases lying between them. The CDR3 loop reads CASSLTQTDTQYF. DNA of the CDR3: TGTGCCAGCAGCTTAACACAGACAGATACGCAGTATTTT.

This chain uses TRBV19 with TRBJ1-1; a weak D match, TRBD1 (6 bases). CDR1 and CDR2 (germline): LNHDA, SQIVND (reference sequence). The CDR3 covers 15 residues. V shed 0 bases and J shed 3 bases, with 11 bases lying between them. This CDR3 reads CASSIEGRGHTEAFF. The CDR3 nucleotides read TGTGCCAGTAGTATAGAGGGCAGGGGACACACTGAAGCTTTCTTT.

The chain is built from TRBV10-3 and TRBJ1-2, with 7 nucleotides matching TRBD1. The junction had 7 bases not matched to a gene; V was cut back by 4 bases and J by 2 bases. Germline CDR1 ENHRY, CDR2 SYGVKD. The CDR3 spans 15 residues. CDR3 residues: CAISVVAGGNYGYTF. The CDR3 nucleotides are TGTGCCATCAGTGTGGTGGCAGGGGGGAACTATGGCTACACCTTC.

This sequence joins TRBV5-4 and TRBJ2-7; 8 bases align to TRBD2. Losses at the gene ends were 5 bases for V and 0 bases for J; bases not matched to a gene: 7. The CDR3 runs to 15 residues. The germline CDR1 and CDR2 sequences are SGHNT and YYREEE (reference sequence). DNA for the CDR3: TGTGCCAGCAGTCCTCGGGGGGGACCCTCCTACGAGCAGTACTTC. It encodes CASSPRGGPSYEQYF.

This clone appeared once. This sequence joins TRBV6-5 and TRBJ1-4, with 8 bases matching TRBD1. Germline V gives CDR1 MNHEY, CDR2 SVGAGI. This CDR3 region has 15 residues. V was pared by 5 bases and J by 8 bases, with 10 bases of the junction left unmatched. CDR3 sequence: CASSGSTGAREKLFF. CDR3 nucleotide sequence: TGTGCCAGCAGTGGGTCGACAGGGGCCCGGGAAAAACTGTTTTTT.

This clone was counted a single time. The CDR3 sequence: CSVEDLRLIETQYF. The CDR3 nucleotides read TGCAGCGTTGAAGATCTTCGATTGATAGAGACCCAGTACTTC. The chain joins TRBV29-1 to TRBJ2-5; D uncertain. Germline CDR1 is SQVTM and CDR2 is ANQGSEA. Trimming cost V 0 bases and J 4 bases, with 12 bases left between them. The CDR3 has 14 residues.

The chain uses TRBV5-1 and TRBJ2-1; 9 bases align to TRBD2. Losses at the gene ends were 1 base for V and 6 bases for J; bases not matched to a gene: 5. The germline V gene encodes CDR1 SGHRS and CDR2 YFSETQ. The CDR3 is 15 amino acids. CDR3 protein: CASSLSASGTNEQFF. In DNA, the CDR3 is TGCGCCAGCAGCTTGTCGGCTAGCGGGACCAATGAGCAGTTCTTC.

The chain employs TRBV5-1 and TRBJ1-1; 11 nucleotides line up with TRBD1. Germline CDR1 is SGHRS and CDR2 is YFSETQ. The CDR3 is made up of 15 amino acids. The ends lost 4 bases at V and 5 bases at J; junction bases unmatched: 7. The CDR3 loop is CASSPLGQGATEAFF. DNA for the CDR3: TGCGCCAGCAGCCCGTTAGGACAGGGGGCGACTGAAGCTTTCTTT.

The chain joins TRBV25-1 to TRBJ2-2; 9 bases fit TRBD1. This CDR3 is 16 amino acids long. CDR1 and CDR2 (germline): MGHDK, SYGVNS. V lost 5 bases, J lost 6 bases, and 10 bases stayed unmatched. In DNA, the CDR3 is TGTGCCAGCAGTCTGGGACAGGGAACTAACGCCGGGGAGCTGTTTTTT. Translating gives CASSLGQGTNAGELFF.

The rearrangement uses TRBV2 and TRBJ2-3; 9 bases agree with TRBD1. Germline-derived CDR1 and CDR2 are SNHLY and FYNNEI. The CDR3 runs to 17 residues. Losses at the gene ends were 6 bases for V and 0 bases for J; bases not matched to a gene: 10. The CDR3 protein is CASSKRTGAISTDTQYF. The CDR3 DNA reads as TGTGCCAGCAGCAAACGGACAGGGGCCATTAGCACAGATACGCAGTATTTT.

The chain joins TRBV6-5 to TRBJ2-3; the D gene could be TRBD1 or TRBD2 (5 bases each). Trimming removed 4 bases from V and 2 bases from J, with 13 bases in between. CDR3 size: 15 residues. Germline lookup yields CDR1 MNHEY and CDR2 SVGAGI. The CDR3 DNA reads as TGTGCCAGCAGTTCCGAGGGGTGGGACACAGATACGCAGTATTTT. Its protein product is CASSSEGWDTDTQYF.